The clone carrying this TCR beta chain occurred once. The antigen remains unidentified. TCRdb keeps only in-frame clones here, not all; method: immunoSEQ multiplex PCR. The data hold about 81,000 clones, with 90% to 95% observed a single time. After removal of 1 base from V and 0 bases from J, the junction contained 5 bases not matched to a gene. CDR1 is KGHSH, CDR2 LQKENI, per germline. This CDR3 has 16 residues. This sample is part of a study of Tregs in tolerant kidney transplant recipients. Study results and limitations: Tolerant patients' donor-specific Tregs expanded beyond overall Tregs, suggesting antigen-driven growth. Biological reproducibility was not directly addressed in this study.

Mixed chimerism was transient after nonmyeloablative marrow transplants from related graft donors. Source: CD4+ T cells from blood (PBMCs), taken 24 months after the transplant. This clonotype was sampled from a human patient who received a combined kidney and bone marrow transplant. The T cells may come from the graft donor. The chain uses TRBV18 and TRBJ1-1, with 7 bases matching TRBD1. The CDR3 sequence is CASSPLTGTLNTEAFF. The CDR3 DNA sequence: TGTGCCAGCTCACCACTGACAGGGACCCTGAACACTGAAGCTTTCTTT.